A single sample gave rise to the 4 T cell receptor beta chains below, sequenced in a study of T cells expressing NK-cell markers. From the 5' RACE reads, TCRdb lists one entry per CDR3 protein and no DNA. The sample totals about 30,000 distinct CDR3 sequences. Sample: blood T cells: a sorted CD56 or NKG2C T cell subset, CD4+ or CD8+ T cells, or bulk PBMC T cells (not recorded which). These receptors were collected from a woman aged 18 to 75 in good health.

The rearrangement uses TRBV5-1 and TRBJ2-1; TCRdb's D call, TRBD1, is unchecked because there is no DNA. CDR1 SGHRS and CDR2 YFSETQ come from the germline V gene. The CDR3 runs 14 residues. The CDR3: CASSTGVGANEQFF.

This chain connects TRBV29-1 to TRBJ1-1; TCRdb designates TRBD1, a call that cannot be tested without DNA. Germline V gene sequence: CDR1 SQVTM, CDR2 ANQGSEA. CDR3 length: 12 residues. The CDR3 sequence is CSVEEDRPEAFF.

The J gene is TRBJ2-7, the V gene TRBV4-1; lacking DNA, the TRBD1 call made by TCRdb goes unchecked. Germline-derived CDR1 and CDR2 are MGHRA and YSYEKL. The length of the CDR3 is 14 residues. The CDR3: CASSRGDSAYEQYF.

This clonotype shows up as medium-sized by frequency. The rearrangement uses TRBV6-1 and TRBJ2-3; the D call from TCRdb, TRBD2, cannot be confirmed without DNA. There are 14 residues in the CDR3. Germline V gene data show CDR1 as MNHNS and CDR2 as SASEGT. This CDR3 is CASSDGTSTDTQYF.